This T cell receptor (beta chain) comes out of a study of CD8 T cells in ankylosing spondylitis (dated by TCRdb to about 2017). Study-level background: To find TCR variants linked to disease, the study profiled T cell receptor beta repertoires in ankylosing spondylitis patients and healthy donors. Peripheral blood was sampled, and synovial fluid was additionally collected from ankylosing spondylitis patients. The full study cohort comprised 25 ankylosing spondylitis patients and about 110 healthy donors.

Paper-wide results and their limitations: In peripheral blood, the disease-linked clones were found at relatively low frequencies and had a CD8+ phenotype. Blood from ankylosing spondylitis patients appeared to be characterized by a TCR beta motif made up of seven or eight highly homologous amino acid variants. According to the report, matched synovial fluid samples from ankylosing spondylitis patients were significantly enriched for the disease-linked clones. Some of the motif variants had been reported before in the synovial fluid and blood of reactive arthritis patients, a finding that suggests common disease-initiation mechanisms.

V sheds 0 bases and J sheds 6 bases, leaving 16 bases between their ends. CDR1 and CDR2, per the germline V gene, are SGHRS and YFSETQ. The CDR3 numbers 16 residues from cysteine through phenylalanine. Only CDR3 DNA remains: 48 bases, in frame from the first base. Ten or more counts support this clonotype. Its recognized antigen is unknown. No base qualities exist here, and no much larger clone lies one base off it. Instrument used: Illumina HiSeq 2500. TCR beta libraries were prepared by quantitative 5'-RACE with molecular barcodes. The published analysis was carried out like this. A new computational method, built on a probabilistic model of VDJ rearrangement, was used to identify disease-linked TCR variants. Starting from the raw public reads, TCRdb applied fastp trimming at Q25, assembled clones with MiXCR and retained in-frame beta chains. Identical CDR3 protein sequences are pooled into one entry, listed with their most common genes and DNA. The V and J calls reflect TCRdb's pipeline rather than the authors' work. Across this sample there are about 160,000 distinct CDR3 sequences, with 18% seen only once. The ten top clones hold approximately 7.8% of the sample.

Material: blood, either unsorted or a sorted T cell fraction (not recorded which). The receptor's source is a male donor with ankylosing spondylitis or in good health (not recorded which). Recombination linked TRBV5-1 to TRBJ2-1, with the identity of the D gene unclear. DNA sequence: TGCGCCAGCAGCTTGGTCAGCTCCCCGGTGGGCAATGAGCAGTTCTTC. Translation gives CASSLVSSPVGNEQFF.